This T cell receptor beta chain was documented in a study of blood T cell repertoires in COVID-19. Study-wide context: The United States, Italy and Spain supplied acute and convalescent COVID-19 samples.

TCRdb's table, derived via immunoSEQ multiplex PCR, lists solely in-frame clones and lacks some. The table shows roughly 100,000 clones, with 82% occurring only once. This CDR3 spans 14 amino acids. Germline V lookup: CDR1 SGHRS, CDR2 YFSETQ. Trimming pared 3 bases from V and 1 base from J, leaving 10 bases between. The sequencing input was peripheral blood. The origin of this receptor is a man aged 60 to 69 with acute or convalescent COVID-19. The V gene is TRBV5-1, the J gene TRBJ2-5; tentatively, D is TRBD2 (6 bases). The CDR3 protein is CASSSGDTQETQYF. CDR3 DNA: TGCGCCAGCAGCTCGGGGGATACCCAAGAGACCCAGTACTTC.